This is a list of T cell receptor beta chains from one sample in a study of T cell responses to AZD1222 COVID-19 vaccine. The protocol was immunoSEQ multiplex PCR, while the TCRdb copy is restricted to in-frame clones and leaves out a portion. The repertoire holds under 200,000 clones, with around nine tenths as singletons. The source was peripheral blood, collected on day 0 of AZD1222 vaccination. The source of these receptors is an adult in good health. The CDR3 runs from the conserved cysteine through the conserved F or W. The D gene is left open where the match is weak. Only some rows state a clone size, as once, few, many or a class for expanded clones.

j_call d_call clone_size v_call cdr3_aa cdr3_nt
TRBJ2-7 NA NA TRBV28 CASRTVTAYEQYF TGTGCCAGCAGGACCGTGACAGCCTACGAGCAGTACTTC
TRBJ2-2 NA NA TRBV30 CAWSVRGTGELFF TGTGCCTGGAGTGTACGAGGGACCGGGGAGCTGTTTTTT
TRBJ1-1 NA NA TRBV14 CASSQGMTVGNTEAFF TGTGCCAGCAGCCAAGGCATGACAGTTGGGAACACTGAAGCTTTCTTT
TRBJ2-1 NA NA TRBV7-2 CASSFRMGTSYNEQFF TGTGCCAGCAGCTTTCGAATGGGGACCTCCTACAATGAGCAGTTCTTC
TRBJ2-2 NA NA TRBV12-3/TRBV12-4 CASNLNTGELFF TGTGCCAGCAATTTGAACACCGGGGAGCTGTTTTTT
TRBJ2-4 NA NA TRBV12-3/TRBV12-4 CASSRSESIQYF TGTGCCAGCAGCCGGAGTGAGTCAATTCAGTACTTC
TRBJ1-1 TRBD1 NA TRBV28 CASSSGGGKYTEAFF TGTGCCAGCAGTTCAGGGGGGGGAAAGTACACTGAAGCTTTCTTT
TRBJ2-1 TRBD1 NA TRBV7-8 CASSLGTGREQFF TGTGCCAGCAGCTTAGGGACAGGTCGGGAGCAGTTCTTC
TRBJ1-1 TRBD1 NA TRBV30 CAWKKGQLNTEAFF TGTGCCTGGAAAAAGGGACAGCTGAACACTGAAGCTTTCTTT
TRBJ1-2 NA NA TRBV30 CACSLLGNYGYTF TGTGCCTGTTCCCTCCTGGGGAACTATGGCTACACCTTC
TRBJ1-1 NA NA TRBV6-5 CASSRDITEAFF TGTGCCAGCAGTAGGGACATCACTGAAGCTTTCTTT
TRBJ1-2 NA NA TRBV7-2 CASSSRNYGYTF TGTGCCAGCAGCTCCAGAAACTATGGCTACACCTTC
TRBJ2-1 NA once TRBV3-1/TRBV3-2 CASSQDRGTYNEQFF TGTGCCAGCAGCCAAGATCGGGGGACCTACAATGAGCAGTTCTTC
TRBJ2-2 NA NA TRBV4-2 CASSRPGAGELFF TGTGCCAGCAGCCGCCCGGGGGCCGGGGAGCTGTTTTTT
TRBJ1-6 NA NA TRBV7-9 CAGSSGLGSPLHF TGTGCCGGGTCATCAGGGCTCGGCTCACCCCTCCACTTT
TRBJ1-3 TRBD1 NA TRBV6-5 CASSQRQGRSYF TGTGCCAGCAGTCAAAGACAGGGGAGGTCATATTTT
TRBJ1-5 TRBD1 NA TRBV6-1 CASSESWDSSNQPQHF TGTGCCAGCAGTGAATCATGGGACAGTAGCAATCAGCCCCAGCATTTT
TRBJ2-2 TRBD2 NA TRBV10-3 CAISESLAGERIGELFF TGTGCCATCAGTGAGTCTCTAGCGGGAGAAAGGATCGGGGAGCTGTTTTTT
TRBJ2-7 TRBD1 NA TRBV10-3 CAINAGTGVSYEQYF TGTGCCATCAATGCCGGGACAGGGGTTTCCTACGAGCAGTACTTC
TRBJ2-2 TRBD2 NA TRBV27 CASSLSPSGGPTGELFF TGTGCCAGCAGTTTATCCCCATCGGGGGGTCCTACCGGGGAGCTGTTTTTT
TRBJ1-3 TRBD1 NA TRBV11-2 CASSLGSRGRAGNTIYF TGTGCCAGCAGCTTAGGGTCAAGGGGGCGCGCTGGAAACACCATATATTTT
TRBJ1-6 TRBD1 NA TRBV18 CASSSGGTGDSPLHF TGTGCCAGCTCGTCCGGGGGGACAGGGGATTCACCCCTCCACTTT
TRBJ2-7 NA NA TRBV5-8 CASSQTYEQYF TGTGCCAGCAGTCAGACCTACGAGCAGTACTTC
TRBJ1-4 NA NA TRBV5-5 CASSLEGQGEKLFF TGTGCCAGCAGCTTGGAGGGACAAGGGGAAAAACTGTTTTTT
TRBJ1-2 TRBD1 NA TRBV9 CASSVQGAGGYTF TGTGCCAGCAGCGTACAGGGGGCTGGTGGCTACACCTTC
TRBJ2-5 TRBD2 NA TRBV2 CASSEGRQGGETQYF TGTGCCAGCAGTGAAGGGAGGCAGGGAGGGGAGACCCAGTACTTC
TRBJ1-2 TRBD1 NA TRBV18 CASSPPAGGEYGYTF TGTGCCAGCTCACCACCTGCAGGGGGCGAATATGGCTACACCTTC
TRBJ1-2 NA NA TRBV6-5 CASRPGRLNYGYTF TGTGCCAGCAGGCCGGGACGGCTTAACTATGGCTACACCTTC
TRBJ1-6 NA NA TRBV4-2 CASMPTGFNSPLHF TGTGCCAGCATGCCCACAGGGTTTAATTCACCCCTCCACTTT
TRBJ2-3 NA NA TRBV6-5 CASSYSAGAPTDTQYF TGTGCCAGCAGTTACTCGGCAGGGGCGCCCACAGATACGCAGTATTTT
TRBJ2-3 NA NA TRBV7-2 CASSYSAGGTDTQYF TGTGCCAGCAGCTACTCGGCGGGTGGCACAGATACGCAGTATTTT
TRBJ1-4 NA NA TRBV5-8 CASSPSPGEKLFF TGTGCCAGCAGCCCTTCCCCTGGGGAAAAACTGTTTTTT
TRBJ1-2 NA NA TRBV5-1 CASSLAGSRGYTF TGCGCCAGCAGCTTGGCAGGCAGTAGGGGCTACACCTTC
TRBJ2-1 TRBD2 NA TRBV2 CASSGSGSRYNEQFF TGTGCCAGCAGTGGCAGCGGGAGTCGGTACAATGAGCAGTTCTTC
TRBJ1-5 NA once TRBV12-3/TRBV12-4 CASSFRGNQPQHF TGTGCCAGCAGTTTCCGAGGGAATCAGCCCCAGCATTTT
TRBJ1-2 NA NA TRBV6-1 CASSEIEGKGGYTF TGTGCCAGCAGTGAGATTGAGGGGAAGGGTGGCTACACCTTC
TRBJ1-2 NA NA TRBV11-1 CASSLGHPRDGYTF TGTGCCAGCAGCTTGGGACATCCTAGGGATGGCTACACCTTC
TRBJ1-2 NA few TRBV2 CASVKRSGNYGYTF TGTGCCAGCGTCAAAAGGAGCGGCAACTATGGCTACACCTTC
TRBJ2-1 NA NA TRBV3-1/TRBV3-2 CASSQGRSAYNEQFF TGTGCCAGCAGCCAAGGGAGGTCGGCTTACAATGAGCAGTTCTTC
TRBJ2-5 TRBD1 once TRBV5-4 CASSSQGSEETQYF TGTGCCAGCAGCTCACAGGGGAGTGAAGAGACCCAGTACTTC
TRBJ2-4 NA NA TRBV2 CASGYGPPPSRAVLAKNIQYF TGTGCCAGCGGTTATGGACCCCCGCCGTCTCGCGCGGTTCTAGCCAAAAACATTCAGTACTTC
TRBJ1-1 NA NA TRBV7-8 CASSPRGITEAFF TGTGCCAGCAGCCCACGGGGCATCACTGAAGCTTTCTTT
TRBJ1-6 TRBD1 NA TRBV6-5 CASRQPGQNSPLHF TGTGCCAGCAGACAACCGGGACAGAATTCACCCCTCCACTTT
TRBJ1-1 NA NA TRBV9 CASSSLVDSLANTEAFF TGTGCCAGCAGCTCGCTGGTTGACAGCCTGGCGAACACTGAAGCTTTCTTT
TRBJ1-2 TRBD1 NA TRBV18 CASSRAQGATGGYTF TGTGCCAGCTCACGAGCGCAGGGGGCTACTGGTGGCTACACCTTC
TRBJ1-5 NA NA TRBV28 CAARAGEVGQPQHF TGTGCCGCCCGGGCGGGGGAGGTTGGTCAGCCCCAGCATTTT
TRBJ2-1 NA NA TRBV6-6 CASSPLGGDYNEQFF TGTGCCAGCAGTCCCCTGGGGGGAGACTACAATGAGCAGTTCTTC
TRBJ1-3 TRBD1 NA TRBV6-5 CASSKTGERNTIYF TGTGCCAGCAGTAAGACAGGGGAAAGAAACACCATATATTTT
TRBJ1-2 NA NA TRBV28 CASREEAGINYGYTF TGTGCCAGCAGAGAAGAAGCAGGGATTAACTATGGCTACACCTTC
TRBJ1-2 NA NA TRBV5-1 CASSLVASINRSYTF TGCGCCAGCAGCTTGGTAGCCAGTATAAACAGGAGCTACACCTTC